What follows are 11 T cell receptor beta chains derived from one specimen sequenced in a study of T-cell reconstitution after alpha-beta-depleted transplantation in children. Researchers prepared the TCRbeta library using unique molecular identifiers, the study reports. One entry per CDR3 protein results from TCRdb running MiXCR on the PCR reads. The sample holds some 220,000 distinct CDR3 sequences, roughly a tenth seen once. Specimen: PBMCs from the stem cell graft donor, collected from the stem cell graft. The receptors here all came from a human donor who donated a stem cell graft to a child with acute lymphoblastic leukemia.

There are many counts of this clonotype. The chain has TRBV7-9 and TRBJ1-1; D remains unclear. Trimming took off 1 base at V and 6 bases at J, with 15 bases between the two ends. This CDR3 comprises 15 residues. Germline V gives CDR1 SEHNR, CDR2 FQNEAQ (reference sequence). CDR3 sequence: CASSLEVGRSAEAFF. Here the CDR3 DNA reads TGTGCCAGCAGCTTAGAGGTGGGCAGGTCAGCTGAAGCTTTCTTT.

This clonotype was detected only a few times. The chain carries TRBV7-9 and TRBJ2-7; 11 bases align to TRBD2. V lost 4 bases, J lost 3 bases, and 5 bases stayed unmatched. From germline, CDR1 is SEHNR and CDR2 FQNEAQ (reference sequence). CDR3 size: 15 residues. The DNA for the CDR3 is TGTGCCAGCAGCTATAGCGGGGGGGCGTTCTACGAGCAGTACTTC. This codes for CASSYSGGAFYEQYF.

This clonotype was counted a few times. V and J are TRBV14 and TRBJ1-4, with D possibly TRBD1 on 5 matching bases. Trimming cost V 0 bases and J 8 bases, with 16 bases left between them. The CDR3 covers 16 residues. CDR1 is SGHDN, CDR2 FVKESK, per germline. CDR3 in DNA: TGTGCCAGCAGCCAAGAGTTCGCAGGGCCAACCGAAAAACTGTTTTTT. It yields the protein CASSQEFAGPTEKLFF. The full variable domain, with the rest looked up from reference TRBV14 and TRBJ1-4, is EAGVTQFPSHSVIEKGQTVTLRCDPISGHDNLYWYRRVMGKEIKFLLHFVKESKQDESGMPNNRFLAERTGGTYSTLKVQPAELEDSGVYFCASSQEFAGPTEKLFFGSGTQLSVL.

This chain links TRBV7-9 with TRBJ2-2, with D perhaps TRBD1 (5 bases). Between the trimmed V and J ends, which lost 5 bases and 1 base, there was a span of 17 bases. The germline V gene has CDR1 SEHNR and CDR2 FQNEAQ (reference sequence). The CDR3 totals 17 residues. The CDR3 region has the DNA TGTGCCAGCAGCCTATCCCTGGGCAGGGTGAACACCGGGGAGCTGTTTTTT. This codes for CASSLSLGRVNTGELFF.

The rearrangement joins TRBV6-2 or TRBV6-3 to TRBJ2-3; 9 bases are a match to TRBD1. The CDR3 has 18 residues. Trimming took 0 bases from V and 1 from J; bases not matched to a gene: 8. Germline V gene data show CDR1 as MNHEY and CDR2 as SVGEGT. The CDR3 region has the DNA TGTGCCAGCAGTTACTCTTTCGGGACAGGGTACCGCACAGATACGCAGTATTTT. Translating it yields CASSYSFGTGYRTDTQYF.

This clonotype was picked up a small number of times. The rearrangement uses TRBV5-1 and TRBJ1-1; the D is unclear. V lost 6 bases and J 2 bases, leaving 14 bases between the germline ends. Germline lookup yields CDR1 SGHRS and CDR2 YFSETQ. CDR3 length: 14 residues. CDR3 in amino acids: CASTMYQANTEAFF. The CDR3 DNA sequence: TGCGCCAGCACTATGTACCAGGCTAACACTGAAGCTTTCTTT.

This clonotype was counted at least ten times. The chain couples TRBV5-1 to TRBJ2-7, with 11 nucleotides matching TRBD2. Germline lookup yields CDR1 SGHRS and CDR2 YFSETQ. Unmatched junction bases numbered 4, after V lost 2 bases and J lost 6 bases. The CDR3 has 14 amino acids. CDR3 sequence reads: CASSLAGTSGEQYF. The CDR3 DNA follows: TGCGCCAGCAGCTTAGCCGGGACTAGCGGCGAGCAGTACTTC.

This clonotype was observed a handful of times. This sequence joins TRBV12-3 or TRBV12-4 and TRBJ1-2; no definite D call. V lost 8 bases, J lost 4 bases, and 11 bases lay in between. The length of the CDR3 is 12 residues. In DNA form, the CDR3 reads TGTGCCAGCCCAGCCCGTTTCTATGGCTACACCTTC. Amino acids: CASPARFYGYTF.

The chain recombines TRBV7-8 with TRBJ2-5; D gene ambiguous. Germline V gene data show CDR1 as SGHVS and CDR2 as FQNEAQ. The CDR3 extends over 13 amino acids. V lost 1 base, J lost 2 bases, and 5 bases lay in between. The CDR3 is CASSLVRQETQYF. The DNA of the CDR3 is TGTGCCAGCAGCTTAGTCAGGCAAGAGACCCAGTACTTC. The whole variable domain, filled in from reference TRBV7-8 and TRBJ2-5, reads GAGVSQSPRYKVAKRGQDVALRCDPISGHVSLFWYQQALGQGPEFLTYFQNEAQLDKSGLPSDRFFAERPEGSVSTLKIQRTQQEDSAVYLCASSLVRQETQYFGPGTRLLVL.

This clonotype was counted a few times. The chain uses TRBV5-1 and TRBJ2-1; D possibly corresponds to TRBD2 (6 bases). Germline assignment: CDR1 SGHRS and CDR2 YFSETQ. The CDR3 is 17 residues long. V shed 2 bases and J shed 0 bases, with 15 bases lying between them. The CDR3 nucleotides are TGCGCCAGCAGCTTCTATCGGGGGACGAGCTCCTACAATGAGCAGTTCTTC. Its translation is CASSFYRGTSSYNEQFF.

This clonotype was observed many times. CDR3 in amino acids: CASSSRLPGQPPRYPNEQFF. CDR3 nucleotides: TGTGCCAGCAGTTCTAGGCTTCCGGGACAGCCCCCACGATACCCCAATGAGCAGTTCTTC. This chain connects TRBV12-3 or TRBV12-4 to TRBJ2-1; 7 bases match TRBD1. The CDR3 is made up of 20 amino acids. Trimming removed 4 bases from V and 6 bases from J; junction bases left unmatched: 24.